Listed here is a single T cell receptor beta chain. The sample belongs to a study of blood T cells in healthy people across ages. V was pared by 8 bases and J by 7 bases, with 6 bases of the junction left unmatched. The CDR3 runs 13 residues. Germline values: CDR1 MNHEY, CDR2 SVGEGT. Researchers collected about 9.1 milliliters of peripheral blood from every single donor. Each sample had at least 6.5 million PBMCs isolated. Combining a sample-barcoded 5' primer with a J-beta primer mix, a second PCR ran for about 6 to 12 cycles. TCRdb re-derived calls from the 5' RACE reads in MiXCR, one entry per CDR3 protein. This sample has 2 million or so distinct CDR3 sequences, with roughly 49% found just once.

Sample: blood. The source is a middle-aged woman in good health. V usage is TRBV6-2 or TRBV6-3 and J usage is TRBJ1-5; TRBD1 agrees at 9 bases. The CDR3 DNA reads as TGTGCCAGCGGGGACAGGGTTAAGCAGCCCCAGCATTTT. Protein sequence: CASGDRVKQPQHF.